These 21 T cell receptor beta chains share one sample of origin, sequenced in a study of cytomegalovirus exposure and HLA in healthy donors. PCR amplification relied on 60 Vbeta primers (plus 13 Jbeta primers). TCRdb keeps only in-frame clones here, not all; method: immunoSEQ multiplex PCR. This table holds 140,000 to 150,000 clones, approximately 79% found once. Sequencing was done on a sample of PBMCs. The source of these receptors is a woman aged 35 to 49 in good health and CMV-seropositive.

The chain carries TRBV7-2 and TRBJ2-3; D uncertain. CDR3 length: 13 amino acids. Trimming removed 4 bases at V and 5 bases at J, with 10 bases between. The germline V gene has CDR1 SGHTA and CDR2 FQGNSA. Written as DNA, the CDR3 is TGTGCCAGCAGCTCGTTCGTCTTAGATACGCAGTATTTT. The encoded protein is CASSSFVLDTQYF.

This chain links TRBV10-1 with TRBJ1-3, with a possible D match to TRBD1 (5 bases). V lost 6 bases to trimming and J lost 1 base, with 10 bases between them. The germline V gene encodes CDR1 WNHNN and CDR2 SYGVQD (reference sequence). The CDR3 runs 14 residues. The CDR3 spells CASRKTVSGNTIYF. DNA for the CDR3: TGCGCCAGCAGGAAGACAGTGTCTGGAAACACCATATATTTT.

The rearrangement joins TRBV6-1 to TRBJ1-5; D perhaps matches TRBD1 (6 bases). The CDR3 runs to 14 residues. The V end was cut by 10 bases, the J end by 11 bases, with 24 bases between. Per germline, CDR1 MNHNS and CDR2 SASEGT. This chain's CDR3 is CATQEGRGRTAQHF. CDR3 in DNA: TGTGCCACCCAGGAGGGGAGGGGGAGGACAGCCCAGCATTTT.

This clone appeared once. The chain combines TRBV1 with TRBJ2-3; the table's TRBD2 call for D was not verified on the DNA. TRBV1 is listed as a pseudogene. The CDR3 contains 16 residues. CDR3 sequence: CTSINLIAGLEDTQYF. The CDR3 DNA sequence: TGCACCAGCATCAATCTAATAGCGGGGCTCGAGGATACGCAGTATTTT.

The CDR3: CASSLTGSYEQYF. The CDR3 DNA reads TGTGCCAGCAGTTTGACAGGCTCCTACGAGCAGTACTTC. V is TRBV6-1 and J is TRBJ2-7; tentative D call: TRBD1 (6 bases). This CDR3 comprises 13 residues. Germline V lookup: CDR1 MNHNS, CDR2 SASEGT. V lost 5 bases and J 0 bases, leaving 8 bases between the germline ends.

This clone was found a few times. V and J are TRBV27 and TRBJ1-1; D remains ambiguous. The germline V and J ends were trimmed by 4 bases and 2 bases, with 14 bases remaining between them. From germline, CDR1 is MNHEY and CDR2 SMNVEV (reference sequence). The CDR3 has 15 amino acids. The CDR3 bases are TGTGCCAGCAGTTCCTTTAGGGAGCCAAACACTGAAGCTTTCTTT. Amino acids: CASSSFREPNTEAFF.

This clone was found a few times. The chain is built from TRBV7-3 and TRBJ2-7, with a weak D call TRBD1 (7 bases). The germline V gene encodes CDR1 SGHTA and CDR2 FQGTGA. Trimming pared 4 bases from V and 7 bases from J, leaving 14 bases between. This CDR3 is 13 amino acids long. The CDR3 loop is CASSSDRAGEQYF. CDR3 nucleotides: TGTGCCAGCAGCTCCGACAGGGCGGGGGAGCAGTACTTC. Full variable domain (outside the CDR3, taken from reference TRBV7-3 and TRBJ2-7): GAGVSQTPSNKVTEKGKYVELRCDPISGHTALYWYRQSLGQGPEFLIYFQGTGAADDSGLPNDRFFAVRPEGSVSTLKIQRTERGDSAVYLCASSSDRAGEQYFGPGTRLTVT.

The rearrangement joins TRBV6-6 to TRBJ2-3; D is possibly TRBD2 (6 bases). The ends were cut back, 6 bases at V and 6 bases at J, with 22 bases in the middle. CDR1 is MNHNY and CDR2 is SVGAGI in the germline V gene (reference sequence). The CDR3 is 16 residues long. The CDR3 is CASSQNIPGVYDTQYF. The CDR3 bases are TGTGCCAGCAGCCAAAATATTCCGGGGGTATACGATACGCAGTATTTT.

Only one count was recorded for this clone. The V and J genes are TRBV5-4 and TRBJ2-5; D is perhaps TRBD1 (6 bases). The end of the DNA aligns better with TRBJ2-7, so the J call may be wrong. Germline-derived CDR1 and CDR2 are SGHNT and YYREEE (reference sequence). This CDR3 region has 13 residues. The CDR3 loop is CASRGQNSYEQYF. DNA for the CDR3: TGTGCCAGCCGGGGACAAAACTCCTACGAGCAGTACTTC.

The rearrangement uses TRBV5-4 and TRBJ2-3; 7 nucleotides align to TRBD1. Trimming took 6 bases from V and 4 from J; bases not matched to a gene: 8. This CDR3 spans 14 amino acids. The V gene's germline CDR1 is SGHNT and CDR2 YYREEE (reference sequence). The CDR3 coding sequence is TGTGCCAGCACCCTAGGACAGGTCGCAGATACGCAGTATTTT. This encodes CASTLGQVADTQYF.

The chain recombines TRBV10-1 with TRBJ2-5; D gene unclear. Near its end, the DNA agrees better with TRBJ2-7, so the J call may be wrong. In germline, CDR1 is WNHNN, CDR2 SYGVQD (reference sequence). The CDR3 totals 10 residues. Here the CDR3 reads CASTAPEQYF. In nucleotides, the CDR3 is TGCGCCAGCACCGCCCCCGAGCAGTACTTC.

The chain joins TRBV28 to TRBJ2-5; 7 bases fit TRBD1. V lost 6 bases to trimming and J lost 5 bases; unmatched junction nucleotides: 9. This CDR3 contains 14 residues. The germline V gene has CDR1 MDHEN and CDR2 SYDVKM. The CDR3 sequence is CASSNGQVRETQYF. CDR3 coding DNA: TGTGCCAGCAGCAACGGACAGGTTAGGGAGACCCAGTACTTC.

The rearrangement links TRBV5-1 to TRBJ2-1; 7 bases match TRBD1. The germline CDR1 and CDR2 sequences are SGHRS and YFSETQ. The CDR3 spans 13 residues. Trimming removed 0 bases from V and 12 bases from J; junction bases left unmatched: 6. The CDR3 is CASSLGQGKWQFF. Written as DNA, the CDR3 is TGCGCCAGCAGCTTGGGACAGGGCAAATGGCAGTTCTTC.

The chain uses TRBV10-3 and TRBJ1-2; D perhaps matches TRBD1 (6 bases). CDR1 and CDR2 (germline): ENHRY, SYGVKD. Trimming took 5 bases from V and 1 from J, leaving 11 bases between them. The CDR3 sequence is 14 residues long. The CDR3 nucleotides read TGTGCCATCAGTCCAGGGACACTTAACTATGGCTACACCTTC. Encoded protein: CAISPGTLNYGYTF.

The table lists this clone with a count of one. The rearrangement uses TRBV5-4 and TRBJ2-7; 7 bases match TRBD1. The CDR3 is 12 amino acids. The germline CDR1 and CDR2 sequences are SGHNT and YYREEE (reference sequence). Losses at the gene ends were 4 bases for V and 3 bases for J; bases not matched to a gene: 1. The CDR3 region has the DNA TGTGCCAGCAGCCGGGACAGCTACGAGCAGTACTTC. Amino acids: CASSRDSYEQYF.

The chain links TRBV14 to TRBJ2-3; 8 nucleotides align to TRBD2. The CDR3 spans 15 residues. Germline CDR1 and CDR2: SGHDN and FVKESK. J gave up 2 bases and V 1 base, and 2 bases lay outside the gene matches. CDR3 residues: CASSQAGGTTDTQYF. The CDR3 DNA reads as TGTGCCAGCAGCCAAGCGGGGGGGACCACAGATACGCAGTATTTT.

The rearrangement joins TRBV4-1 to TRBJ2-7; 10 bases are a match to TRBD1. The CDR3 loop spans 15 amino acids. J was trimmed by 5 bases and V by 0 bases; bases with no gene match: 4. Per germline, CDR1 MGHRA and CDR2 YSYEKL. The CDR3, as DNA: TGCGCCAGCAGCCAAGATGGGGGACAGGGGAACGAGCAGTACTTC. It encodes CASSQDGGQGNEQYF.

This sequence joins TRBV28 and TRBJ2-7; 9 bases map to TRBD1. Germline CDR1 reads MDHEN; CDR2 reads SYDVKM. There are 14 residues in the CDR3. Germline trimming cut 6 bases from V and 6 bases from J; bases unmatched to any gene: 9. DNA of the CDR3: TGTGCCAGCAGCTCCGGGACAGGGTTCCTCGAGCAGTACTTC. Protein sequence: CASSSGTGFLEQYF.

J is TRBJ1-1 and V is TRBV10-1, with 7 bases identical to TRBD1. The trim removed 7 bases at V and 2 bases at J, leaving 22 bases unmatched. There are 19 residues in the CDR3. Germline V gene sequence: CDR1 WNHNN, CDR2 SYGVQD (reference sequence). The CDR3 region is CASILPQGVRGQENTEAFF. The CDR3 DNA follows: TGCGCCAGCATCCTCCCCCAGGGCGTGAGGGGGCAAGAAAACACTGAAGCTTTCTTT.

As DNA, the CDR3 is TGCGCCAGCAGCATTGGAGGGCAGTTGAACACTGAAGCTTTCTTT. Encoded protein: CASSIGGQLNTEAFF. The J gene is TRBJ1-1, the V gene TRBV5-1; D not certain. CDR1 is SGHRS, CDR2 YFSETQ, per germline. The CDR3 has 15 residues. Trimming removed 4 bases at V and 0 bases at J, with 13 bases between. The variable domain in full, with the rest retrieved from reference TRBV5-1 and TRBJ1-1, is KAGVTQTPRYLIKTRGQQVTLSCSPISGHRSVSWYQQTPGQGLQFLFEYFSETQRNKGNFPGRFSGRQFSNSRSEMNVSTLELGDSALYLCASSIGGQLNTEAFFGQGTRLTVV.

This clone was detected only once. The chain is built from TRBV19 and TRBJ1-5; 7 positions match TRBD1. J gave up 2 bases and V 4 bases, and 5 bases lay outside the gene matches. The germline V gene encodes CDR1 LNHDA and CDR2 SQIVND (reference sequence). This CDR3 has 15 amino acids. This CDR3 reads CASSTHRGGNQPQHF. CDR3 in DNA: TGTGCCAGTAGTACACACAGGGGAGGCAATCAGCCCCAGCATTTT.